The present entry profiles one T cell receptor (beta chain) with its context. Its antigen is not known. TCRdb's table, derived via immunoSEQ multiplex PCR, lists solely in-frame clones and lacks some. The repertoire consists of about 150,000 clones, with around 90% occurring once and the leading ten covering 3.2%. This sample stems from a study of T cell responses to AZD1222 COVID-19 vaccine. Study-level points and caveats: Regions left unmutated in variants are reportedly the target of nearly half of spike-specific TCRs. A rise in Spike-specific TCR breadth and depth followed two AZD1222 doses.

The sample was peripheral blood, taken 28 days after the second AZD1222 dose. The origin of this receptor is an adult who received the AZD1222 COVID-19 vaccine.

The CDR3 spells CASRGRNTEAFF. CDR3 in DNA: TGTGCCAGCAGGGGTAGGAACACTGAAGCTTTCTTT. This chain joins TRBV2 and TRBJ1-1, with D uncertain. The CDR3 has 12 residues. Germline CDR1 SNHLY, CDR2 FYNNEI. Trimming cost V 6 bases and J 1 base, with 6 bases left between them.